This T cell receptor (beta chain) was obtained from a study of shared clonotypes between healthy human individuals. The deep-level immunoSEQ assay was used. The assay was immunoSEQ multiplex PCR, and TCRdb's table has in-frame clones only and misses some. The table lists hundreds of thousands of clones, 70% to 80% of them singletons. CDR3 length: 14 residues. V trimming: 6 bases; J trimming: 4 bases; junction bases outside the gene matches: 8. The germline V gene has CDR1 MDHEN and CDR2 SYDVKM. This clone was seen more than once but under ten times. This sequence joins TRBV28 and TRBJ1-2; 7 bases agree with TRBD1. The sequenced sample consisted of PBMCs. This sequence was found in a woman aged 40 to 50 in good health. Some clones in this sample may be carry-over from other donors' samples. The CDR3 DNA reads TGTGCCAGCAGCCCGGGACAGTCCCCCTATGGCTACACCTTC. Amino acids: CASSPGQSPYGYTF.